One T cell receptor (beta chain) is described in this entry. Its specificity is unknown. In germline, CDR1 is SGHRS, CDR2 YFSETQ. V shed 0 bases and J 2 bases; nucleotides not matched to a gene: 3. The CDR3 extends over 16 amino acids. These data belong to a study of cytomegalovirus exposure and HLA in healthy donors. Study results and caveats: Productive rates of about 90% or about 30% were seen for most TCR beta V segments in an earlier analysis.

PCR involved 60 Vbeta and 13 Jbeta primers. In the study's own analysis: In a later analysis, of 80 million to 90 million unique beta chains, about 12 million appeared in at least two donors. The method was immunoSEQ multiplex PCR; TCRdb's version includes in-frame clones alone and lacks a portion of them. V and J calls and clone size follow that table, whereas D and trimming were derived from the DNA. In the table there are 150,000 or so clones, 60% to 80% of which are singletons. The rearrangement uses TRBV5-1 and TRBJ2-1, with 9 bases lining up with TRBD2. The sample consisted of PBMCs. The receptor comes from a man younger than 35 in good health and CMV-seropositive. The CDR3 DNA reads as TGCGCCAGCAGCTTGGCCGCTAGCGGGACCTACAATGAGCAGTTCTTC. Translating gives CASSLAASGTYNEQFF.